The 19 T cell receptor beta chains given below trace back to one sample, sequenced in a study of blood T cells in healthy people across ages. Through a sample-barcoded 5' primer and a J-beta primer mix, a second PCR was run for about 7 to 12 cycles. Using its own MiXCR run on the 5' RACE reads, TCRdb lists one record per CDR3 protein. The repertoire includes about 1 million distinct CDR3 sequences, 45% of them detected once, and about 20% sits in the top ten. The sequenced sample consisted of blood. The receptors shown here come from a woman aged 55-69 years in good health.

This clonotype was counted ten times or more. This sequence joins TRBV11-1 and TRBJ2-7, with 9 nucleotides matching TRBD2. With V trimmed by 2 bases and J by 6 bases, 8 bases remained unmatched. The germline CDR1 and CDR2 sequences are SGHAT and FQDESV (reference sequence). The CDR3 length is 15 residues. CDR3 in DNA: TGTGCCAGCAGCTTAAGGGCTAGCGGGAAGTCCGAGCAGTACTTC. It specifies CASSLRASGKSEQYF.

The sample holds a few counts of this clonotype. The chain uses TRBV11-2 and TRBJ2-2, with D unclear. Trimming removed 8 bases at V and 5 bases at J, with 12 bases between. Germline V gene sequence: CDR1 SGHAT, CDR2 FQNNGV. The length of the CDR3 is 13 residues. This CDR3 is CASRRAGTGELFF. CDR3 DNA sequence: TGTGCCAGCCGACGGGCCGGGACCGGGGAGCTGTTTTTT.

This clonotype showed up just a few times. The V gene is TRBV5-1, the J gene TRBJ2-1; 14 bases match TRBD2. The CDR3 runs to 16 residues. Germline CDR1 SGHRS, CDR2 YFSETQ. The V gene end was trimmed by 4 bases and the J gene end by 10 bases; junction bases not matched to a gene: 10. The CDR3: CASSRLAGGGGNEQFF. The CDR3 bases are TGCGCCAGCAGCCGACTAGCGGGAGGGGGTGGAAACGAGCAGTTCTTC.

This clonotype was observed a handful of times. The chain carries TRBV29-1 and TRBJ2-7; TRBD1 might be the D (6 bases). This CDR3 has 14 residues. V was shortened by 6 bases and J by 0 bases, with 15 bases between the two germline ends. Germline values: CDR1 SQVTM, CDR2 ANQGSEA. This CDR3 reads CSVVTGTSSYEQYF. The CDR3 bases are TGCAGCGTCGTAACAGGGACGAGCTCCTACGAGCAGTACTTC.

This clonotype occurred a few times. The chain recombines TRBV20-1 with TRBJ1-2; 7 bases agree with TRBD1. V lost 1 base and J lost 3; bases outside the gene matches: 2. The germline V gene has CDR1 DFQATT and CDR2 SNEGSKA (reference sequence). The CDR3 runs to 13 residues. This CDR3 is CSARVTGDYGYTF. CDR3 in DNA: TGCAGTGCTAGAGTCACAGGGGACTATGGCTACACCTTC.

J is TRBJ2-1 and V is TRBV28; D is perhaps TRBD2 (6 bases). The V and J ends lost 5 bases and 5 bases respectively, with 13 bases between them. This CDR3 is built from 14 residues. Germline-derived CDR1 and CDR2 are MDHEN and SYDVKM. The CDR3 sequence: CASSILADHNEQFF. In nucleotides, the CDR3 is TGTGCCAGCAGTATTTTAGCGGACCACAATGAGCAGTTCTTC.

The V and J genes are TRBV7-8 and TRBJ1-5; D gene uncertain. The CDR3 extends over 16 amino acids. Germline CDR1 reads SGHVS; CDR2 reads FQNEAQ. The ends were cut back, 2 bases at V and 5 bases at J, with 16 bases in the middle. The CDR3, as DNA: TGTGCCAGCAGCTTAACCGGGCCCCTACCCCATCAGCCCCAGCATTTT. Its protein product is CASSLTGPLPHQPQHF. Drawing the rest from reference TRBV7-8 and TRBJ1-5, the complete variable domain is GAGVSQSPRYKVAKRGQDVALRCDPISGHVSLFWYQQALGQGPEFLTYFQNEAQLDKSGLPSDRFFAERPEGSVSTLKIQRTQQEDSAVYLCASSLTGPLPHQPQHFGDGTRLSIL.

The chain carries TRBV28 and TRBJ2-3, with 9 bases fitting TRBD1. Per germline, CDR1 MDHEN and CDR2 SYDVKM. The ends lost 6 bases at V and 5 bases at J; junction bases unmatched: 6. The CDR3 is 14 amino acids. CDR3: CASRTGGQKDTQYF. CDR3 DNA: TGTGCCAGCAGGACAGGGGGTCAGAAAGATACGCAGTATTTT.

This clonotype is a singleton in its sample. The chain is built from TRBV5-1 and TRBJ2-5; 9 bases fit TRBD1. The junction had 9 bases not matched to a gene; V was cut back by 4 bases and J by 2 bases. The V gene's germline CDR1 is SGHRS and CDR2 YFSETQ. The CDR3 has 16 amino acids. CDR3 bases: TGCGCCAGCAGCGCGACAGGGGGAGGGGGTCAAGAGACCCAGTACTTC. It yields the protein CASSATGGGGQETQYF.

The chain couples TRBV7-9 to TRBJ2-3, with 9 bases that match TRBD2. Germline-derived CDR1 and CDR2 are SEHNR and FQNEAQ (reference sequence). Trimming cost V 3 bases and J 4 bases; bases outside gene matches: 17. The CDR3 length is 19 residues. The CDR3 nucleotides are TGTGCCAGCAGCTTGGGGGCGGGACTCCCTAGCGGGATGTCAGATACGCAGTATTTT. This codes for CASSLGAGLPSGMSDTQYF.

The V gene is TRBV4-2, the J gene TRBJ2-3; TRBD2 matches at 11 bases. Germline V gives CDR1 LGHNA, CDR2 YNFKEQ. CDR3 length: 15 amino acids. Trimming at V came to 0 bases and at J to 5 bases, leaving 1 base not matched to a gene. The CDR3 nucleotides read TGTGCCAGCAGCCAAGATGGGACTAGCGGAGATACGCAGTATTTT. It is translated as CASSQDGTSGDTQYF.

This rearrangement joins TRBV10-3 to TRBJ2-7; 7 bases are shared with TRBD1. V shed 6 bases and J 7 bases; nucleotides not matched to a gene: 3. The germline V gene encodes CDR1 ENHRY and CDR2 SYGVKD. The CDR3 runs to 11 residues. The chain's CDR3 is CAIRGGNEQYF. The CDR3 DNA follows: TGTGCCATCAGAGGGGGCAATGAGCAGTACTTC.

The V and J genes are TRBV6-5 and TRBJ2-5; D remains unclear. The length of the CDR3 is 14 residues. Deletions cut 4 bases from V and 5 bases from J, with 14 bases between. Looked up from germline, CDR1 is MNHEY and CDR2 is SVGAGI. The CDR3 is CASSWGGGVETQYF. Written as DNA, the CDR3 is TGTGCCAGCAGTTGGGGTGGTGGCGTTGAGACCCAGTACTTC.

This chain uses TRBV27 with TRBJ2-7, with 13 bases identical to TRBD2. After removal of 3 bases from V and 4 bases from J, the junction contained 9 bases not matched to a gene. CDR1 and CDR2 from the germline V gene are MNHEY and SMNVEV (reference sequence). The CDR3 contains 17 residues. The CDR3 region has the DNA TGTGCCAGCAGTTTCCGTAGGACTAGCGGGAGATCGTACGAGCAGTACTTC. Its protein product is CASSFRRTSGRSYEQYF.

This clonotype has just a few counts. Mismatch with germline at one junction end may stem from a read error. J is TRBJ2-4 and V is TRBV5-1; TRBD2 matches at 10 bases. TRBJ2-7 explains the end of the DNA better; the J call may be wrong. Germline V gene sequence: CDR1 SGHRS, CDR2 YFSETQ. This CDR3 spans 16 amino acids. The CDR3 reads CASSSPPSGSRYEQYF. The CDR3 DNA follows: TGCGCTAGCAGCTCCCCACCTAGCGGGAGTCGTTACGAGCAGTACTTC.

The chain uses TRBV9 and TRBJ2-5, with D unclear. Trimming stripped 0 bases from V and 7 bases from J, with 13 bases between. This CDR3 spans 14 amino acids. Per germline, CDR1 SGDLS and CDR2 YYNGEE. The CDR3 region is CASSVDGLSRTQYF. The CDR3 DNA reads TGTGCCAGCAGCGTAGATGGTCTATCAAGGACCCAGTACTTC.

This clonotype was seen more than once but under ten times. The chain couples TRBV29-1 to TRBJ2-7; 11 nucleotides line up with TRBD1. The end of the DNA fits TRBJ2-5 better, so the J call may be wrong. Germline CDR1 SQVTM, CDR2 ANQGSEA. The CDR3 is 13 amino acids. Here the CDR3 reads CSVPGTGGETQYF. The CDR3 DNA is TGCAGCGTCCCCGGGACAGGGGGGGAGACCCAGTACTTC.

About this clonotype: Compared with germline, one end of the junction differs, possibly owing to a read error. V usage is TRBV7-9 and J usage is TRBJ2-1; tentatively, D is TRBD2 (6 bases). The length of the CDR3 is 15 residues. Germline loops: CDR1 SEHNR, CDR2 FQNEAQ (reference sequence). The CDR3 nucleotides read TGTGCCAACAGCATTCCGGGACTGCTTGGCAATGAGCAGTTCTTC. Residues: CANSIPGLLGNEQFF. Full variable domain (rest looked up from reference TRBV7-9 and TRBJ2-1): DTGVSQNPRHKITKRGQNVTFRCDPISEHNRLYWYRQTLGQGPEFLTYFQNEAQLEKSRLLSDRFSAERPKGSFSTLEIQRTEQGDSAMYLCANSIPGLLGNEQFFGPGTRLTVL.

Of note for this clonotype: The conserved phenylalanine or tryptophan normally closing the CDR3 is absent here, so this likely arose from a read error. This rearrangement joins TRBV12-3 or TRBV12-4 to TRBJ2-1, with 7 bases identical to TRBD2. The length of the CDR3 is 15 residues. Losses at the gene ends were 5 bases for V and 6 bases for J; bases not matched to a gene: 10. CDR3 amino acids: CASSLSRGRANEQFS. In DNA, the CDR3 is TGTGCCAGCAGTCTCTCTAGAGGGAGGGCCAATGAGCAGTTCTCC.